What follows describes a single T cell receptor (beta chain). Its antigen is not yet known. The conserved closing phenylalanine or tryptophan is absent in this CDR3, likely reflecting a read error. No DNA is shown, since the ends of the CDR3 on it are uncertain; the CDR3 is the one TCRdb lists. What this sample's time point label stands for: about 28 days (+/-7) after the second vaccine dose. AZD1222 recipients with second doses at about 4 weeks or about 12 weeks were pooled, because spike-specific TCR depth and breadth did not differ between schedules. The vaccinee samples were drawn from two UK trials, COV001 and COV002, one of which was a single-blind randomized controlled phase 2/3 trial testing AZD1222 (ChAdOx1 nCoV-19) in healthy adults. For TCRbeta chain sequencing, PBMC samples from trial participants were taken at day 0 and at day 28 after the second dose. These data belong to a study of T cell responses to AZD1222 COVID-19 vaccine (dated by TCRdb to the early 2020s). Background on the whole study: TCR sequencing covered 233 trial participants: about 210 given two doses of AZD1222 and approximately 26 given two doses of MenACWY control vaccine. Trial participants were enrolled by age into 18-55, 56-69 and 70-plus year subgroups, with around 140, 26 and 57 TCR-sequenced participants respectively.

The paper's findings and limits, for the study overall: Reportedly, close to half of the unique spike-specific TCRs recognized epitopes lying outside the regions that are mutated in the B.1.351 and B.1.1.7 variants. Vaccine-associated CD4 TCRs spanned the whole spike protein, with dominant responses in regions 160-218 and 743-854. Participants were mostly white British and included more females than males, and it was suggested by the authors that clonal diversity may have been underestimated. The 56-69-year group was small, and its depth increase did not reach significance, likely because of low power. Spike-specific TCR breadth and depth rose significantly after two AZD1222 doses compared with day 0 and with MenACWY recipients. Because no day 14 peak-response samples were available, the repertoires could be characterized only after the peak T cell response. Conclusions about previously exposed vaccinees were limited because only 6 or 7 AZD1222 recipients were SARS-CoV-2 seropositive at baseline.

The CDR3 regions of human TCRbeta chains were analyzed by immunosequencing. Under the source paper's analysis protocol: Repertoire TCRs were matched against a reference library of SARS-CoV-2-specific TCRs generated with the MIRA antigen-specificity platform. Breadth was defined as the fraction of unique TCRs that were SARS-CoV-2-associated, and depth was defined as the fraction of total T cells that were SARS-CoV-2-associated. Using the MIRA data, each spike-specific TCR was mapped to the spike region that the TCR reacts to and placed in a CD4 or CD8 class. Log10-transformed breadth and depth values were compared by one-way ANOVA with Sidak's multiple comparisons tests. TCRdb stores this immuneACCESS table with in-frame sequences only. Part of the clones is absent; in the studies checked, under half of the shortfall reflects unresolved V genes, and no reason is known for the rest. From that table come the V and J calls and clone size; the DNA was used to work out D and trimming. The sample has fewer than 150,000 clones on record, roughly nine tenths of them singletons. The ten largest clonotypes hold over 9% of the sample.

The TCR sequence derives from an adult who received the AZD1222 COVID-19 vaccine. The input for sequencing was peripheral blood, taken 28 days after the second AZD1222 dose.

The CDR3 in this case is CASSPQDRALFL. This receptor chain uses TRBV6-6 and TRBJ1-4; the table's D call TRBD1 went unverified against the DNA. Based on the germline V gene (reference sequence), the CDR1 and CDR2 sequences are MNHNY and SVGAGI. Counting both end residues, the CDR3 totals 12 amino acids.